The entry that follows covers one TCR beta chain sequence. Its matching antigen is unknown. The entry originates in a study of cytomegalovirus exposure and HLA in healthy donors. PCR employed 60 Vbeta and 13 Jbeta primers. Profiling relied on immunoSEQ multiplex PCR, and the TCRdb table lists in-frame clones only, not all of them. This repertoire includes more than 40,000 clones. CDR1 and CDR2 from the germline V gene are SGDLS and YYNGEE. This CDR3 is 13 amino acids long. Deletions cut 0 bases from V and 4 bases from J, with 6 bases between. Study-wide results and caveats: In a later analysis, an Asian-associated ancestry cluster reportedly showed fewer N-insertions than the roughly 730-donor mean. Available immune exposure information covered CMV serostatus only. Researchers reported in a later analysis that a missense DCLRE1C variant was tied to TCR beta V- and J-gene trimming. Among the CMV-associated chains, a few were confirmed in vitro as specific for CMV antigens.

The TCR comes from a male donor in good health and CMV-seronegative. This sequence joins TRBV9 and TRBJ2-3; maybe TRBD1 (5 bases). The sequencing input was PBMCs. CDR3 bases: TGTGCCAGCAGCGTAGGGGGCCCAGATACGCAGTATTTT. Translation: CASSVGGPDTQYF.